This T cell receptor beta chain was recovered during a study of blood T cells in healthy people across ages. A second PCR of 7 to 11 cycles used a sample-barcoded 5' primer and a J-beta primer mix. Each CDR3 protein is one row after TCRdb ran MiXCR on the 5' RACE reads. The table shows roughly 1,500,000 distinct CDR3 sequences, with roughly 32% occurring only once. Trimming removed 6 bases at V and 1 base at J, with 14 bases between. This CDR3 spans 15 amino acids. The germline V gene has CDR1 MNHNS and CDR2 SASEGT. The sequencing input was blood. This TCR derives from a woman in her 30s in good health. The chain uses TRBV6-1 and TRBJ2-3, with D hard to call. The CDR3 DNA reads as TGTGCCAGCAGGTGGACCCCCGGAGGCACAGATACGCAGTATTTT. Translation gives CASRWTPGGTDTQYF.